This passage covers 2 T cell receptor beta chains from one sample sequenced in a study of shared clonotypes between healthy human individuals. TCRdb's copy holds only in-frame clones and misses some; the assay was immunoSEQ multiplex PCR. In the table there are more than 2 million clones, under 97% of which are singletons. The source material was naive CD4+ T cells sorted from blood. Subset of the sample: CD45RA+ positively selected. All receptors come from a man between 18 and 35 years old in good health.

This sequence joins TRBV27 and TRBJ1-4; D remains ambiguous. CDR3 length equals 12 residues. Trimming stripped 8 bases from V and 6 bases from J, with 10 bases between. Germline V gene data show CDR1 as MNHEY and CDR2 as SMNVEV (reference sequence). The CDR3 coding sequence is TGTGCCAGCTCGAGTAGGGATGAAAAACTGTTTTTT. Protein product: CASSSRDEKLFF.

This clone has just one count. The chain couples TRBV10-3 to TRBJ2-5; 8 nucleotides line up with TRBD1. V shed 4 bases, J shed 2 bases, and the junction held 6 bases outside the gene matches. The CDR3 sequence is 15 residues long. Germline lookup yields CDR1 ENHRY and CDR2 SYGVKD. As DNA, the CDR3 is TGTGCCATCAGTGGGGGGACAGGACTTCAAGAGACCCAGTACTTC. It specifies CAISGGTGLQETQYF.